This T cell receptor beta chain is drawn from a study of regulatory T cells in long-lasting Graves disease. As to time point: newly diagnosed GD, antithyroid drugs for less than 3 months. PBMC-extracted RNA yielded the TCR library. The peripheral blood volume drawn was approximately 9 milliliters, and it was collected into EDTA tubes. The CDR3 is 17 amino acids. Trimming cost V 6 bases and J 1 base, with 19 bases left between them. The TCR beta library used iRepertoire HTBI primers with Arm-PCR amplification of CDR3. Via MiXCR, TCRdb re-called the multiplex PCR reads, giving one row per CDR3 protein. Of about 540,000 distinct CDR3 sequences listed, roughly 14% are singletons. This same sample was also taken into another study, of T cells in Graves' hyperthyroidism and ophthalmopathy.

The chain uses TRBV12-3 or TRBV12-4 and TRBJ1-3; D is unclear. The specimen comprised peripheral blood mononuclear cells (PBMCs), sampled at new diagnosis, from a patient treated with antithyroid drugs. This TCR derives from a man between 25 and 39 years old with Graves disease. The CDR3 loop reads CASSPGIGGRSGNTIYF. The CDR3 nucleotides are TGTGCCAGCAGCCCCGGAATAGGAGGGAGGTCTGGAAACACCATATATTTT.